Listed below are T cell receptor beta chains from one sample, sequenced in a study of shared clonotypes between healthy human individuals. TCRdb keeps only in-frame clones here, not all; method: immunoSEQ multiplex PCR. Here the sample spans approximately 980,000 clones, over 60% being singletons. Sequencing was carried out using memory CD4+ T cells sorted from blood. The receptors were gathered from a man aged 18 to 30 in good health. The CDR3 runs from the conserved cysteine through the conserved F or W. D genes are given only for firm matches. Some rows have no size entry. The others give once, few or many, or a class for an expanded clone.

>TRBD2|NA|TRBJ2-7|TRBV6-6
CASVRPGGDYEQYF
TGTGCCAGCGTGAGACCGGGGGGAGACTACGAGCAGTACTTC
>TRBD1|NA|TRBJ2-7|TRBV5-1
CASSYQTGNHEQYF
TGCGCCAGCAGCTACCAGACAGGGAATCACGAGCAGTACTTC
>NA|NA|TRBJ1-6|TRBV5-4
CASSYLGTFNSPLHF
TGTGCCAGCAGTTATCTCGGGACCTTTAATTCACCCCTCCACTTT
>NA|NA|TRBJ2-7|TRBV11-2
CASSLTSTGYYEQYF
TGTGCCAGCAGCTTGACCTCCACAGGGTACTACGAGCAGTACTTC
>NA|NA|TRBJ2-3|TRBV11-2
CASSHQGGTDTQYF
TGTGCCAGCAGCCACCAGGGAGGAACAGATACGCAGTATTTT
>NA|NA|TRBJ2-7|TRBV10-1
CASSERGSSSYEQYF
TGCGCCAGCAGTGAGCGCGGGTCCAGCTCCTACGAGCAGTACTTC
>NA|NA|TRBJ2-3|TRBV7-7
CASSLTPTDTQYF
TGTGCTAGCAGCTTAACACCCACAGATACGCAGTATTTT
>TRBD2|NA|TRBJ2-5|TRBV5-1
CASSLDGTSGGAGQETQYF
TGCGCCAGCAGCCTCGATGGGACTAGCGGGGGAGCCGGACAAGAGACCCAGTACTTC
>NA|once|TRBJ1-4|TRBV5-1
CASSLGQSSGGEKLFF
TGCGCCAGCAGCTTGGGGCAAAGCTCCGGAGGCGAAAAACTGTTTTTT
>NA|NA|TRBJ1-6|TRBV5-1
CASSPLEGLPSPLHF
TGCGCCAGCAGCCCCCTCGAGGGATTGCCTTCACCCCTCCACTTT
>NA|NA|TRBJ1-6|TRBV15
CATSRARGGNSPLHF
TGTGCCACCAGCAGAGCTAGGGGGGGGAATTCACCCCTCCACTTT
>NA|few|TRBJ2-1|TRBV20-1
CSANRYNEQFF
TGCAGTGCTAACAGGTACAATGAGCAGTTCTTC
>NA|few|TRBJ1-1|TRBV10-3
CAISDGEDTEAFF
TGTGCCATCAGTGACGGCGAGGACACTGAAGCTTTCTTT
>TRBD2|NA|TRBJ2-1|TRBV18
CASSPPTGRNEQFF
TGTGCCAGCTCACCACCGACCGGGAGGAATGAGCAGTTCTTC
>NA|few|TRBJ1-3|TRBV2
CASREYTGLSSGNTIYF
TGTGCCAGCAGAGAATACACAGGACTGAGCTCTGGAAACACCATATATTTT
>NA|NA|TRBJ1-2|TRBV18
CASSPLGRTDGYTF
TGTGCCAGCTCGCCGTTGGGGCGGACCGATGGCTACACCTTC
>TRBD1|NA|TRBJ1-1|TRBV7-9
CASSLGTGVNTEAFF
TGTGCCAGCAGCTTAGGGACAGGGGTGAACACTGAAGCTTTCTTT
>NA|NA|TRBJ2-7|TRBV2
CASRQGQAYEQYF
TGTGCCAGCCGCCAGGGACAAGCCTACGAGCAGTACTTC
>NA|NA|TRBJ1-1|TRBV30
CAWSEGDTEAFF
TGTGCCTGGAGTGAGGGGGATACTGAAGCTTTCTTT
>NA|NA|TRBJ2-5|TRBV27
CASSPSEAKQETQYF
TGTGCCAGCAGTCCCTCCGAGGCAAAGCAGGAGACCCAGTACTTC
>NA|NA|TRBJ1-2|TRBV10-2
CASSRQANYGYTF
TGCGCCAGCAGTAGACAGGCTAACTATGGCTACACCTTC
>TRBD2|NA|TRBJ2-3|TRBV11-2
CASSLVGGGDTQYF
TGTGCCAGCAGCTTGGTCGGGGGAGGGGATACGCAGTATTTT
>NA|NA|TRBJ2-2|TRBV28
CASRRGGNTGELFF
TGTGCCAGCCGGCGGGGAGGGAACACCGGGGAGCTGTTTTTT
>NA|NA|TRBJ2-5|TRBV25-1
CASSEYRGGAGETQYF
TGTGCCAGCAGTGAATATCGAGGGGGGGCTGGTGAGACCCAGTACTTC
>TRBD1|NA|TRBJ2-7|TRBV30
CAWRSQGASEQYF
TGTGCCTGGAGGAGCCAGGGGGCGTCCGAGCAGTACTTC
>NA|NA|TRBJ1-3|TRBV18
CASSPLKDSGNTIYF
TGTGCCAGCTCACCATTAAAAGACTCTGGAAACACCATATATTTT
>NA|few|TRBJ2-1|TRBV4-1
CASSQSQSSYNEQFF
TGCGCCAGCAGCCAATCACAGAGCTCCTACAATGAGCAGTTCTTC
>NA|NA|TRBJ2-2|TRBV9
CASSVTVNTGELFF
TGTGCCAGCAGCGTAACTGTGAACACCGGGGAGCTGTTTTTT
>NA|NA|TRBJ1-6|TRBV30
CAWSLEKYNSPLHF
TGTGCCTGGAGCCTCGAGAAATATAATTCACCCCTCCACTTT
>NA|NA|TRBJ2-1|TRBV7-9
CASRYLANEQFF
TGTGCCAGCAGATATCTAGCCAATGAGCAGTTCTTC